Listed here is a single T cell receptor (beta chain). As yet, its antigen is unknown. These data belong to a study of regulatory T cells in long-lasting Graves disease. The CDR3 runs to 14 residues. The germline gives CDR1 KGHSH, CDR2 LQKENI. The ends were cut back, 0 bases at V and 1 base at J, with 6 bases in the middle. Study-level points and caveats: Blood alone, not thyroid tissue, was studied. Reduced TCR diversity was observed in persistent Graves' patients versus newly diagnosed patients.

Assembly of TCR beta libraries relied on iRepertoire HTBI primers together with Arm-PCR of CDR3 regions. TCRdb passed the multiplex PCR reads through MiXCR, listing each CDR3 protein once. Of 350,000 to 550,000 distinct CDR3 sequences listed, 14% were seen once; the top ten hold roughly a sixth. The time point here: newly diagnosed GD, antithyroid drugs for less than 3 months. PBMC-extracted RNA yielded the TCR library. This sample also belongs to another study, concerning T cells in Graves' hyperthyroidism and ophthalmopathy. According to that study: TCR CDR3 underwent first-round RT-PCR with the HTBI primer set.

The J gene is TRBJ1-1, the V gene TRBV18; no clear D gene. The sequence came from a woman aged 50 to 65 with Graves disease. The sequencing here drew on peripheral blood mononuclear cells (PBMCs), taken at new diagnosis, from a patient treated with antithyroid drugs. The CDR3 sequence is CASSPPSRNTEAFF. DNA for the CDR3: TGTGCCAGCTCACCACCGTCCCGGAACACTGAAGCTTTCTTT.